This T cell receptor (beta chain) was captured in a study of control samples from healthy donors and cancer patients. Profiling relied on immunoSEQ multiplex PCR, and the TCRdb table lists in-frame clones only, not all of them. The sample has 63,000 or so clones, approximately 90% seen once. Sequencing was carried out using PBMCs. This sequence originates from a man in his 60s with colorectal cancer.

The CDR3 DNA follows: TGTGCCAGCAGAAAACAGGGCTCCTCTGGAAACACCATATATTTT. Amino acid sequence: CASRKQGSSGNTIYF. V usage is TRBV28 and J usage is TRBJ1-3, with a tentative D call TRBD1 (6 bases). The V gene lost 6 bases and the J gene lost 0 bases, with 12 bases spanning the gap. CDR1 and CDR2 from the germline V gene are MDHEN and SYDVKM. The CDR3 has 15 residues.